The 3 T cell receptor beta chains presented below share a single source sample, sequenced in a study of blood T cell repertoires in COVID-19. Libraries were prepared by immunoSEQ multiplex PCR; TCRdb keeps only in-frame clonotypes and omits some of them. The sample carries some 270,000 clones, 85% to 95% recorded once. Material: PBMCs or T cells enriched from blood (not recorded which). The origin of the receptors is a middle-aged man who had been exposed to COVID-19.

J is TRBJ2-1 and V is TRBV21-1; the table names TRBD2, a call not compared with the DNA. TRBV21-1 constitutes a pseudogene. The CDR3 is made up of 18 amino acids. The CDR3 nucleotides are TGTGCCAGCAGCAAAGACGAGAGGCGGCCGAGCTCCTACAATGAGCAGTTCTTC. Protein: CASSKDERRPSSYNEQFF.

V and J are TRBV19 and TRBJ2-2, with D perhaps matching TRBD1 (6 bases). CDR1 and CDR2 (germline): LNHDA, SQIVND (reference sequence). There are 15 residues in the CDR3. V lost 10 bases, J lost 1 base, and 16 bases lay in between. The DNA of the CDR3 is TGTGCCACTGGTTTCGGACAGATGAACACCGGGGAGCTGTTTTTT. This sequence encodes CATGFGQMNTGELFF.

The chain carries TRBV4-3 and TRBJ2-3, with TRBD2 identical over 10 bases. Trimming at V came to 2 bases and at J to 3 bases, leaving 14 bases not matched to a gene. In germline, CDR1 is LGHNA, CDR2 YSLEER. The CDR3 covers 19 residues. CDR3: CASSQRSKKREGPTDTQYF. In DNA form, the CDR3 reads TGCGCCAGCAGCCAAAGAAGTAAAAAGCGGGAGGGCCCGACAGATACGCAGTATTTT.